This T cell receptor (beta chain) came from a study of naive and memory T cell subsets (TCRdb year 2017). Regarding the study in general: In the figure summarizing the skin biopsy and whole blood samples, ten or so blood donors, 7 tuberculin skin test biopsies and 3 saline control biopsies were reported. Usually PCR2 was run as a SYBR Green qPCR and stopped at a set threshold, although low-input samples could use end-point PCR (approximately 6 cycles) instead. Skin biopsies were collected from tuberculin skin test sites or from saline-injected control sites and were processed for RNA extraction as previously described. Overall results and qualifications from the work: TCR sequences were reportedly obtained from both types of skin biopsy, with many more TCRs found at tuberculin skin test sites. The paper did not give details on skin biopsy collection and RNA processing but referred to earlier studies for those details. Higher TCR numbers at tuberculin skin test sites were interpreted as T cell infiltration of a delayed type IV hypersensitivity reaction. The RNA-based method was acknowledged as potentially sensitive to TCR transcript changes with T cell activation and differentiation.

A remark on this clonotype: The clone's antigen remains unknown. Base qualities were left out, and no much larger clone turns up one base away.

CDR1 SGHRS and CDR2 YFSETQ are derived from the germline V gene. From cysteine to phenylalanine, the CDR3 is 21 amino acids long. Kept here is only the CDR3 DNA, which spans 63 bases and is read in frame from base 1. V is pared back by 2 bases and J by 4 bases, with 31 bases lying between the germline termini. This specimen's treatment or condition label, interpreted: skin biopsy from PPD injection site in Mantoux-positive individual. Using 3' ligation of a UMI-containing oligonucleotide to TCR cDNA, the study laid out a robust and sensitive protocol to amplify, sequence and analyze TCRs. In individuals with a positive Mantoux test, tuberculin skin test biopsies were taken from sites that had been injected with PPD. Total RNA was treated with RQ1 DNase, without cell sorting, prior to reverse transcription, with an input of about 1 to 1,100 ng being targeted. Skin biopsy and whole blood libraries were made to test pipeline robustness in samples where T cells form a minority population.

The library came from UMI-ligation and nested PCR. The ligated cDNA was amplified in four rounds of PCR with nested alpha and beta constant region primers together with the SP2 primer. TCR RNA was reverse transcribed with SuperScript IV using alpha and beta constant region primers for the blood and skin samples. Using T4 RNA ligase 1, an oligonucleotide carrying both the Illumina SP2 primer and a UMI was ligated onto the 3' end of the cDNA. The 12-nucleotide UMI consisted of two random hexamers with an eight-base spacer between the hexamers to prevent hairpin formation. From the second PCR onward, TCR alpha and beta chain libraries were processed separately, and dual indexing was applied for multiplexing. After pooling, the indexed libraries were analyzed by capillary electrophoresis and sequenced on either an Illumina MiSeq or NextSeq. Libraries were spiked with PhiX DNA at about 4.5-7.5% so that base diversity was increased and cluster recognition was improved. As for the authors' bioinformatics: UMIs were extracted from read 2 by Demultiplexor and combined with the TCR sequence from read 1, and reads were split according to sample indices. Decombinator identified V and J genes and V-J junctions and gave each TCR a five-part identifier that included V and J deletions. Collapsinator relied on UMIs to correct both sequencing errors and PCR amplification heterogeneity, producing a UMI-based abundance for each TCR. CDR3Translator converted identifiers to nucleotide sequence, translated to amino acids, and extracted CDR3 regions using terminal motifs. Error-corrected alpha and beta TCR counts from blood and skin were compared after normalization to input RNA amount. The public sequencing data were trimmed at Q25 with fastp and processed into clonotypes with MiXCR by TCRdb, which kept only in-frame beta chains. Entries are consolidated by CDR3 protein sequence, retaining the most common genes and DNA. What appears here as the V and J calls and clone size reflects TCRdb's work, not the paper's. In this sample the table shows some 40,000 distinct CDR3 sequences, 9.5% to 11% of which occur a single time. The biggest ten clones account for around 3.9% of the sample.

Sequenced material: skin, taken from a tuberculin skin test site. The source of this sequence is an adult in good health. The chain was built from TRBV5-1 and TRBJ2-1; possibly the D gene is TRBD2, per 5 matching bases. The CDR3: CASSFLPRIELGLSGYNEQFF. Here is the DNA: TGCGCCAGCAGCTTCTTACCCCGGATTGAACTAGGTTTGTCGGGGTACAATGAGCAGTTCTTC.